These 28 T cell receptor beta chains were sequenced from one sample in a study of PD-1 blockade in classical Hodgkin lymphoma. Each and every patient relapsed after autologous stem cell transplantation, and patients got differing brentuximab vedotin exposure. Profiling relied on immunoSEQ multiplex PCR, and the TCRdb table lists in-frame clones only, not all of them. This table holds about 18,000 clones, roughly 76% found once. The specimen comprised peripheral blood mononuclear cells (PBMCs), sampled at baseline. The receptors here all came from a human donor with classical Hodgkin lymphoma.

V and J are TRBV4-2 and TRBJ2-2, with a weak D call TRBD2 (5 bases). This CDR3 region has 15 residues. V lost 0 bases, J lost 1 base, and 6 bases lay in between. Germline values: CDR1 LGHNA, CDR2 YNFKEQ. The CDR3 nucleotides read TGTGCCAGCAGCCAAGATCGGGGGAACACCGGGGAGCTGTTTTTT. Translation gives CASSQDRGNTGELFF.

The rearrangement uses TRBV5-1 and TRBJ2-7; maybe TRBD2 (6 bases). Germline values: CDR1 SGHRS, CDR2 YFSETQ. CDR3 length: 14 amino acids. V dropped 3 bases and J dropped 2 bases, with 12 bases sitting between them. This CDR3 reads CASSSGLPTYEQYF. The CDR3 coding sequence is TGCGCCAGCAGCTCGGGACTCCCTACCTACGAGCAGTACTTC.

This sequence joins TRBV5-1 and TRBJ2-5; perhaps TRBD1 as D (5 bases). CDR3 length: 17 residues. V was trimmed by 0 bases and J by 3 bases, leaving 18 bases between them. Germline lookup yields CDR1 SGHRS and CDR2 YFSETQ. The CDR3 nucleotides read TGCGCCAGCAGCTTGGGGACCCTGGGGCCATTCAAAGAGACCCAGTACTTC. Translation: CASSLGTLGPFKETQYF.

The chain is built from TRBV6-1 and TRBJ2-7; 7 bases map to TRBD2. After removal of 6 bases from V and 1 base from J, the junction contained 6 bases not matched to a gene. CDR1 is MNHNS and CDR2 is SASEGT in the germline V gene. The CDR3 contains 14 residues. In DNA form, the CDR3 reads TGTGCCAGCAGCTGGGGGGGTTTGTCCTACGAGCAGTACTTC. Translated: CASSWGGLSYEQYF.

The CDR3 DNA sequence: TGCGCCAGCAGCCGGTTTGGGGAGGGCTACGAGCAGTACTTC. Its protein is CASSRFGEGYEQYF. This chain joins TRBV5-1 and TRBJ2-7; 7 nucleotides agree with TRBD2. There are 14 residues in the CDR3. In germline, CDR1 is SGHRS, CDR2 YFSETQ. Trimming took 4 bases from V and 3 from J; bases not matched to a gene: 7.

The V and J genes are TRBV19 and TRBJ1-6, with TRBD1 identical over 7 bases. There are 16 residues in the CDR3. J was trimmed by 5 bases and V by 6 bases; bases with no gene match: 10. Germline CDR1 reads LNHDA; CDR2 reads SQIVND (reference sequence). Written as DNA, the CDR3 is TGTGCCAGTAGAGACAGGGTACGGGGTAATAATTCACCCCTCCACTTT. This codes for CASRDRVRGNNSPLHF.

This clone came up once. Written as DNA, the CDR3 is TGTGCCAGCAGTGTAGGGGAATATGGCTACACCTTC. Encoded protein: CASSVGEYGYTF. The rearrangement joins TRBV6-1 to TRBJ1-2; D is perhaps TRBD1 (5 bases). Germline V gene data show CDR1 as MNHNS and CDR2 as SASEGT. The V end lost 4 bases, the J end lost 5 bases, and 8 bases lay between the germline ends. There are 12 residues in the CDR3.

This chain uses TRBV4-1 with TRBJ2-5; D is undetermined. TRBJ2-7 explains the end of the DNA better; the J call may be wrong. Germline CDR1 MGHRA, CDR2 YSYEKL. The CDR3 length is 14 residues. The CDR3 protein is CASSPLLGWYEQYF. CDR3 DNA: TGCGCCAGCAGCCCGCTCTTAGGTTGGTACGAGCAGTACTTC.

The genes are TRBV6-5 and TRBJ1-2; D ambiguous. CDR3 length: 13 amino acids. Germline CDR1 reads MNHEY; CDR2 reads SVGAGI. V was clipped by 8 bases and J by 0 bases, with 10 bases between them. The CDR3 sequence is CASGEVANYGYTF. The DNA of the CDR3 is TGTGCCAGCGGTGAGGTAGCTAACTATGGCTACACCTTC.

The chain links TRBV10-2 to TRBJ2-3; TRBD2 matches 8 bases. V gave up 2 bases and J gave up 5 bases; unmatched junction bases: 3. The CDR3 extends over 14 amino acids. Germline values: CDR1 WSHSY, CDR2 SAAADI. This chain's CDR3 is CASSEAGGGDTQYF. In DNA form, the CDR3 reads TGCGCCAGCAGTGAGGCGGGGGGAGGAGATACGCAGTATTTT.

This clone was recorded only once. The V and J genes are TRBV7-9 and TRBJ2-7; 11 bases match TRBD1. The CDR3 spans 17 residues. In germline, CDR1 is SEHNR, CDR2 FQNEAQ (reference sequence). Trimming removed 1 base from V and 5 bases from J; junction bases left unmatched: 10. CDR3 protein: CASSLVLLGDRGDEQYF. For the CDR3, the DNA is TGTGCCAGCAGCTTAGTGTTGTTGGGGGACAGGGGGGACGAGCAGTACTTC.

This rearrangement joins TRBV4-1 to TRBJ2-5, with unresolved D. The V gene's germline CDR1 is MGHRA and CDR2 YSYEKL. Trimming stripped 0 bases from V and 4 bases from J, with 0 bases between. This CDR3 is built from 11 residues. The CDR3 reads CASSQEETQYF. The CDR3 nucleotides are TGCGCCAGCAGCCAAGAAGAGACCCAGTACTTC.

This clone occurred a few times. The rearrangement links TRBV7-8 to TRBJ1-2; D might be TRBD1 (5 bases). The V and J ends lost 5 bases and 5 bases respectively, with 21 bases between them. CDR1 is SGHVS and CDR2 is FQNEAQ in the germline V gene. The CDR3 runs to 16 residues. The CDR3 DNA reads TGTGCCAGCAGCCCAGATTCAGGGCAGGGCGGATATGGCTACACCTTC. Its translation is CASSPDSGQGGYGYTF.

This clone showed up just a few times. The V call is TRBV30, the J call TRBJ2-2, with D possibly being TRBD1 or TRBD2 (6 bases each). This CDR3 is 14 amino acids long. The V and J ends lost 3 bases and 4 bases respectively, with 12 bases between them. Germline V CDR1 and CDR2: GTSNPN, SVGIG (reference sequence). In DNA, the CDR3 is TGTGCCTGGAGGATGGGGGGCGGCACCGGGGAGCTGTTTTTT. Translating gives CAWRMGGGTGELFF.

The chain carries TRBV11-2 and TRBJ2-7; maybe TRBD1 (6 bases). The CDR3 is 15 amino acids. CDR1 SGHAT and CDR2 FQNNGV come from the germline V gene. The V and J ends lost 0 bases and 2 bases respectively, with 11 bases between them. The CDR3 bases are TGTGCCAGCAGCTTAGAGGGGGCGCTAACCTACGAGCAGTACTTC. Translation gives CASSLEGALTYEQYF. Looking up the rest from reference TRBV11-2 and TRBJ2-7 gives the full variable domain: EAGVAQSPRYKIIEKRQSVAFWCNPISGHATLYWYQQILGQGPKLLIQFQNNGVVDDSQLPKDRFSAERLKGVDSTLKIQPAKLEDSAVYLCASSLEGALTYEQYFGPGTRLTVT.

The V gene is TRBV25-1, the J gene TRBJ2-3, with no clear D. Per germline, CDR1 MGHDK and CDR2 SYGVNS. V dropped 5 bases and J dropped 2 bases, with 11 bases sitting between them. The length of the CDR3 is 14 residues. The CDR3 spells CASSSAGITDTQYF. DNA for the CDR3: TGTGCCAGCAGTAGTGCAGGAATCACAGATACGCAGTATTTT.

The chain links TRBV4-1 to TRBJ2-7, with a possible D match to TRBD1 (7 bases). The V end was cut by 1 base, the J end by 2 bases, with 15 bases between. The CDR3 totals 16 residues. The germline gives CDR1 MGHRA, CDR2 YSYEKL. The CDR3 nucleotides read TGCGCCAGCAGCCAAGCGGGGGACAGAATGACCTACGAGCAGTACTTC. It is translated as CASSQAGDRMTYEQYF.

This clone came up once. This sequence joins TRBV7-9 and TRBJ2-2, with D tentatively TRBD2 (6 bases). The germline gives CDR1 SEHNR, CDR2 FQNEAQ (reference sequence). V lost 5 bases and J 6 bases, leaving 16 bases between the germline ends. This CDR3 contains 15 residues. CDR3 residues: CASSLWAAGAGELFF. The DNA of the CDR3 is TGTGCCAGCAGCCTTTGGGCAGCGGGCGCCGGGGAGCTGTTTTTT. Using reference TRBV7-9 and TRBJ2-2 for the parts outside the CDR3, the full variable domain is DTGVSQNPRHKITKRGQNVTFRCDPISEHNRLYWYRQTLGQGPEFLTYFQNEAQLEKSRLLSDRFSAERPKGSFSTLEIQRTEQGDSAMYLCASSLWAAGAGELFFGEGSRLTVL.

This chain links TRBV5-4 with TRBJ2-7; 7 bases are a match to TRBD1. V lost 4 bases to trimming and J lost 0 bases; unmatched junction nucleotides: 7. The CDR3 has 15 amino acids. In germline, CDR1 is SGHNT, CDR2 YYREEE (reference sequence). The CDR3 spells CASSLTGTASYEQYF. In nucleotides, the CDR3 is TGTGCCAGCAGCCTTACCGGGACAGCCTCCTACGAGCAGTACTTC.

This chain links TRBV7-9 with TRBJ1-1; 9 bases agree with TRBD1. With 5 bases clipped from V and 4 bases from J, the junction kept 11 bases outside the gene matches. The germline V gene has CDR1 SEHNR and CDR2 FQNEAQ (reference sequence). This CDR3 region has 16 residues. The CDR3 DNA reads TGTGCCAGCAGCCCACAGGGGGCGCGGGTTTTCACTGAAGCTTTCTTT. Protein: CASSPQGARVFTEAFF.

In DNA, the CDR3 is TGCGCCAGCAGCTTGAGTGAGGGGACACAAGAGACCCAGTACTTC. Translated: CASSLSEGTQETQYF. V and J are TRBV5-1 and TRBJ2-5; weak D call: TRBD1 (6 bases). Germline assignment: CDR1 SGHRS and CDR2 YFSETQ. The ends were cut back, 1 base at V and 2 bases at J, with 12 bases in the middle. The CDR3 totals 15 residues.

This chain links TRBV21-1 with TRBJ2-3; the tabulated D call, TRBD2, remains unverified against the DNA. TRBV21-1 is a documented pseudogene. This CDR3 spans 15 amino acids. In DNA form, the CDR3 reads TGTGCCAGCAGCACCTCTAGCGGACCCACAGATACGCAGTATTTT. As protein: CASSTSSGPTDTQYF.

A single count supports this clone. The chain links TRBV19 to TRBJ2-7; D not certain. V lost 3 bases and J 2 bases, leaving 11 bases between the germline ends. The V gene's germline CDR1 is LNHDA and CDR2 SQIVND (reference sequence). CDR3 length equals 14 residues. The CDR3 DNA sequence: TGTGCCAGTAGTATTGATTCTAGGGCCTACGAGCAGTACTTC. It encodes CASSIDSRAYEQYF.

The CDR3 nucleotides read TGCAGCGTTGGTCGTAGCGGGGCCTACACAGATACGCAGTATTTT. Its protein product is CSVGRSGAYTDTQYF. This chain joins TRBV29-1 and TRBJ2-3; TRBD2 agrees at 8 bases. CDR1 SQVTM and CDR2 ANQGSEA come from the germline V gene. This CDR3 contains 15 residues. V was clipped by 4 bases and J by 2 bases; unmatched bases: 8.

This clone appeared a few times. The V and J genes are TRBV25-1 and TRBJ2-3; weak D call: TRBD2 (7 bases). Germline V gene sequence: CDR1 MGHDK, CDR2 SYGVNS. There are 14 residues in the CDR3. Here the CDR3 reads CASTGGPSTDTQYF. As DNA, the CDR3 is TGTGCGAGTACGGGGGGCCCTAGCACAGATACGCAGTATTTT.

The CDR3 DNA reads TGCGCCAGCAGCCCTCTTGGCCAGAGGGAAAAACTGTTTTTT. Its translation: CASSPLGQREKLFF. The rearrangement uses TRBV5-1 and TRBJ1-4, with D uncertain. From germline, CDR1 is SGHRS and CDR2 YFSETQ. The CDR3 runs 14 residues. The V gene lost 4 bases and the J gene lost 8 bases, with 15 bases spanning the gap.

The count of this clone is one. The rearrangement links TRBV7-3 to TRBJ2-5; the D gene could be TRBD1 or TRBD2 (7 bases each). The CDR3 has 16 amino acids. CDR1 and CDR2 (germline): SGHTA, FQGTGA. The V and J ends lost 5 bases and 2 bases respectively, with 18 bases between them. The DNA of the CDR3 is TGTGCCAGCAGCCAGGGGGGCAAGCGGGGTCAAGAGACCCAGTACTTC. It translates to CASSQGGKRGQETQYF.

This clone was recorded once. The rearrangement links TRBV29-1 to TRBJ2-1; TRBD1 is a possible D gene (7 bases). V was clipped by 8 bases and J by 10 bases, with 15 bases between them. The germline gives CDR1 SQVTM, CDR2 ANQGSEA. The CDR3 consists of 11 residues. CDR3 amino acids: CSLDRAGEQFF. The CDR3 bases are TGCAGCCTCGACAGGGCGGGGGAGCAGTTCTTC.